The next 7 T cell receptor beta chains were all read from a single sample in a study of tumor-infiltrating lymphocytes in primary liver carcinoma. The study extracted blood RNA from unsorted whole blood and also extracted germline DNA. Total RNA amounting to 500 ng was the source from which TCR beta cDNA was made with a constant-region primer. Slightly modified ARM-PCR with three nested multiplex PCR rounds yielded TCR beta libraries. Investigators reported that the first two PCR rounds, at approximately 11 cycles each, used TRBV1-TRBV30 forward primers with a C-beta reverse primer. MiXCR, applied by TCRdb to the multiplex PCR reads, yields one record per CDR3 protein. The data show approximately 330,000 distinct CDR3 sequences, about 65% seen once. Sequencing was performed on peripheral blood. The source is a man aged 40-50 years with primary liver carcinoma and hepatitis B virus infection.

Details on this clonotype: An end of the junction differs from the germline gene, which may be a read error. This rearrangement joins TRBV29-1 to TRBJ2-3, with D unresolved. From germline, CDR1 is SQVTM and CDR2 ANQGSEA. This CDR3 is 15 amino acids long. The CDR3 bases are TGCAGGGTTGAAGCCGCCCCGCGGAGCATAGATACGCAGTATTTT. Amino acid sequence: CRVEAAPRSIDTQYF.

J is TRBJ2-7 and V is TRBV4-1; 11 nucleotides agree with TRBD2. The length of the CDR3 is 17 residues. Per germline, CDR1 MGHRA and CDR2 YSYEKL. The junction had 8 bases not matched to a gene; V was cut back by 1 base and J by 3 bases. The CDR3 DNA reads TGCGCCAGCAGCCAAGCTTCACTAGCGGGGGTTTACTACGAGCAGTACTTC. Its translation: CASSQASLAGVYYEQYF.

As for this clonotype: Given a much more abundant clone one base away, this may be a read error. The genes are TRBV6-1 and TRBJ2-2, with TRBD1 matching 8 bases. The CDR3 consists of 14 residues. Germline V CDR1 and CDR2: MNHNS, SASEGT. Here the CDR3 DNA reads TGTTCCAGCAGGACAGGGTCGGGAACCGGGGAGCTGTTTTTT. It specifies CSSRTGSGTGELFF.

With respect to this clonotype: A much bigger clone sits one base away, suggesting this may be a read error. The chain couples TRBV6-6 to TRBJ1-2; D remains unclear. Trimming left V 3 bases short and J 8 bases short, with 13 bases between. There are 13 residues in the CDR3. CDR1 MNHNY and CDR2 SVGAGI come from the germline V gene (reference sequence). The CDR3 DNA follows: TGTGCCAGCAGTTATCCGGGCCTGAGGGGCTACACCTTC. Amino acid sequence: CASSYPGLRGYTF.

As concerns this clonotype: One end of the junction is discordant with germline, which a read error may explain. The chain uses TRBV5-6 and TRBJ1-1, with no clear D. The CDR3 spans 15 residues. Germline V gives CDR1 SGHDT, CDR2 YYEEEE. The DNA of the CDR3 is TGTGCCAACAGCTTGGGTAGGACGGAGAACACTGAAGCTTTCTTT. As protein: CANSLGRTENTEAFF.

On this clonotype: It may be a read error: a sequence one base away is much more abundant. The chain links TRBV6-5 to TRBJ1-2, with no clear D. CDR1 MNHEY and CDR2 SVGAGI come from the germline V gene. This CDR3 contains 13 residues. The CDR3 is CANSYSPVHHYTF. Here the CDR3 DNA reads TGTGCCAACAGTTACTCTCCGGTCCACCACTACACCTTC.

In regard to this clonotype: This is likely a read error, given that the CDR3 carries no conserved phenylalanine or tryptophan at its end. The J gene is TRBJ2-2, the V gene TRBV11-2; D is undetermined. The germline gives CDR1 SGHAT, CDR2 FQNNGV. The CDR3 has 14 residues. The CDR3 DNA reads TGTGCCAGCAGCTTAGAAGTGAACACCTGGGAGCTGTTTTCT. It encodes CASSLEVNTWELFS.